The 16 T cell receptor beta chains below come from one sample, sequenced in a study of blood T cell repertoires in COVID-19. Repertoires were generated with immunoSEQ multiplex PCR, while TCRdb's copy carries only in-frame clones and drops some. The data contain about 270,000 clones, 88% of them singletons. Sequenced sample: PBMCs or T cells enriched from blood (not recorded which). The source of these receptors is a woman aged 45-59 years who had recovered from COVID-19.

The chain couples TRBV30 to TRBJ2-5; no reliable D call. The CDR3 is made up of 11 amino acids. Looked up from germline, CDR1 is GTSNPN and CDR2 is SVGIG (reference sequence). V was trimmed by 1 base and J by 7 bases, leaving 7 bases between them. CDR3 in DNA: TGTGCCTGGAGTGGTTCGGGGACCCAGTACTTC. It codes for CAWSGSGTQYF.

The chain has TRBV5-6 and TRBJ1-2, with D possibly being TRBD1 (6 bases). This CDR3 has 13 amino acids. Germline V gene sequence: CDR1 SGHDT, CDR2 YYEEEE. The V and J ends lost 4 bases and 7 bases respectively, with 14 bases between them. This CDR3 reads CASSVGHRAGYTF. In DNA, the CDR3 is TGTGCCAGCAGCGTGGGACATCGAGCTGGCTACACCTTC. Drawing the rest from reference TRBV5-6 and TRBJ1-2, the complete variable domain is DAGVTQSPTHLIKTRGQQVTLRCSPKSGHDTVSWYQQALGQGPQFIFQYYEEEERQRGNFPDRFSGHQFPNYSSELNVNALLLGDSALYLCASSVGHRAGYTFGSGTRLTVV.

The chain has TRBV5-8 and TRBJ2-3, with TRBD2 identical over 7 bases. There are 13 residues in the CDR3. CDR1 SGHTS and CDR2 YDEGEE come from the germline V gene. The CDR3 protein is CAGCGSSTDTQYF. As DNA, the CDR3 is TGTGCGGGGTGCGGGAGCTCGACAGATACGCAGTATTTT. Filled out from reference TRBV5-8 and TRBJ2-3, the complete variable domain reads EAGVTQSPTHLIKTRGQQATLRCSPISGHTSVYWYQQALGLGLQFLLWYDEGEERNRGNFPPRFSGRQFPNYSSELNVNALELEDSALYLCAGCGSSTDTQYFGPGTRLTVL.

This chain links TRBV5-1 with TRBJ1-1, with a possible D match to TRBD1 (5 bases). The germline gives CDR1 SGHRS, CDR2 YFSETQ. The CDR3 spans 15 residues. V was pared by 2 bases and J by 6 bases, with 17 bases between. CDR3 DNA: TGCGCCAGCAGCTTCGGAGCTGGCGGGGGGTCTGAAGCTTTCTTT. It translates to CASSFGAGGGSEAFF.

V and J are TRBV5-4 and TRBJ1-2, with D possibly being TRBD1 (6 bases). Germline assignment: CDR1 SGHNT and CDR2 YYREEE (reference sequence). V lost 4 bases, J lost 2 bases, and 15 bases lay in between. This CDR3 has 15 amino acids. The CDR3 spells CASSLGEGQNYGYTF. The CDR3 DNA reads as TGTGCCAGCAGCCTCGGGGAGGGACAAAACTATGGCTACACCTTC.

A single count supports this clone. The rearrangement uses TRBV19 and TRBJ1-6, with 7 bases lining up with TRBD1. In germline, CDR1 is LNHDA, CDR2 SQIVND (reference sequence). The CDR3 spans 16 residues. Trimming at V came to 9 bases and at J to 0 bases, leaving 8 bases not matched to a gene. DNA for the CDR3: TGTGCCAGCTCTTCGACAGGGAGCTCCTATAATTCACCCCTCCACTTT. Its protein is CASSSTGSSYNSPLHF.

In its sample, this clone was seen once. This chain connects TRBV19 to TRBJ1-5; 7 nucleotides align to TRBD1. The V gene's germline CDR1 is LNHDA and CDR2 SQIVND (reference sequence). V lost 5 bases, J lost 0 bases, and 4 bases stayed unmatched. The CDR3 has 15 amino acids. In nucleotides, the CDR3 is TGTGCCAGTAGTGCCACAGGGGCTAGCAATCAGCCCCAGCATTTT. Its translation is CASSATGASNQPQHF.

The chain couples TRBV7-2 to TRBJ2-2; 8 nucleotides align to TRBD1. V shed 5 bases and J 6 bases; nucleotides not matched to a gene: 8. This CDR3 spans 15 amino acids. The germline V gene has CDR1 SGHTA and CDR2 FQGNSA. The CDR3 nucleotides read TGTGCCAGCAGCCCGGACAGGGATAGGGCCGGGGAGCTGTTTTTT. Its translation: CASSPDRDRAGELFF.

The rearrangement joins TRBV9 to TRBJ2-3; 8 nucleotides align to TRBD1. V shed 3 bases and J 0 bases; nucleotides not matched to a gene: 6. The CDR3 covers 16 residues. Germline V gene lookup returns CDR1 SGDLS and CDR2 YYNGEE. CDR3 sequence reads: CASSAGQALSTDTQYF. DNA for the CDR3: TGTGCCAGCAGCGCGGGACAGGCTCTCAGCACAGATACGCAGTATTTT.

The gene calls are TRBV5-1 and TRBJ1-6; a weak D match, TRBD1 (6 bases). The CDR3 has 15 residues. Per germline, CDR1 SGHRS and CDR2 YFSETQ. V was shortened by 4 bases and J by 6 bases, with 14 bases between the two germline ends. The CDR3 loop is CASSSPDSSNSPLHF. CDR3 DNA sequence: TGCGCCAGCAGCAGCCCGGACAGTTCTAATTCACCCCTCCACTTT.

The CDR3 spells CASSFRAGGPTNEKLFF. CDR3 DNA sequence: TGTGCCAGCAGTTTTCGGGCAGGGGGTCCGACTAATGAAAAACTGTTTTTT. The chain carries TRBV28 and TRBJ1-4, with 7 bases identical to TRBD1. There are 17 residues in the CDR3. Germline V CDR1 and CDR2: MDHEN, SYDVKM. With 3 bases clipped from V and 2 bases from J, the junction kept 9 bases outside the gene matches.

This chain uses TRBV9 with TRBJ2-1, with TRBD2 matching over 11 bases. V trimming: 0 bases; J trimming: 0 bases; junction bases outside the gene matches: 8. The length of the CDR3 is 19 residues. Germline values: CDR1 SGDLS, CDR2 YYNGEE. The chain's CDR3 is CASSVEGSGRASSYNEQFF. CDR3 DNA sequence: TGTGCCAGCAGCGTAGAGGGTAGCGGGAGGGCGAGCTCCTACAATGAGCAGTTCTTC.

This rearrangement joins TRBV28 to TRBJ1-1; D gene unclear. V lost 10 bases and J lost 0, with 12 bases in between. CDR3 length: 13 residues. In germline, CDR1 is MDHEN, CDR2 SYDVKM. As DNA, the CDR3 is TGTGCCACCGGAGCCCTTTTGAACACTGAAGCTTTCTTT. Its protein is CATGALLNTEAFF.

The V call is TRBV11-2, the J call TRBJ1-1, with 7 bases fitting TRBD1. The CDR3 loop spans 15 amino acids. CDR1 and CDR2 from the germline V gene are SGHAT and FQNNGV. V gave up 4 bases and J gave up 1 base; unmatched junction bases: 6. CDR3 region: CASSSSGQQNTEAFF. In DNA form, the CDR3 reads TGTGCCAGCAGCTCCTCGGGACAGCAGAACACTGAAGCTTTCTTT.

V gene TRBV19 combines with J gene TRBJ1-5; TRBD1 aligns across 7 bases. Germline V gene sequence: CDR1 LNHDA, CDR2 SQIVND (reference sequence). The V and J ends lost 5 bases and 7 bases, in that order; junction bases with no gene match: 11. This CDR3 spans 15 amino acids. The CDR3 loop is CASSAEQGRGQPQHF. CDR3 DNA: TGTGCCAGTAGTGCCGAACAGGGGAGAGGGCAGCCCCAGCATTTT.

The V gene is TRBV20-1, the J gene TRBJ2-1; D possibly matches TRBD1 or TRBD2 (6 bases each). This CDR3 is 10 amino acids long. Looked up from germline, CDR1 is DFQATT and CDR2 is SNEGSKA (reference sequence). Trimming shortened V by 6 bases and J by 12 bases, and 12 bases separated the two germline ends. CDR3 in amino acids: CSARLGGQFF. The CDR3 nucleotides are TGCAGTGCCAGACTAGGGGGGCAGTTCTTC.